This record looks at one T cell receptor (beta chain) sequence and its context. Its specificity is not known. The sample is drawn from a study of radiotherapy plus CTLA-4 blockade in lung cancer. Study information: Objective responses were observed in around a sixth of patients, and disease control was achieved by approximately 34%. Whole-study findings and limits: Among blood TCR repertoires after radiotherapy plus ipilimumab, tumor-derived clones expanded.

The repertoire was sequenced with immunoSEQ multiplex PCR; TCRdb's copy has only in-frame clones and lacks some. The repertoire holds 70,000 to 95,000 clones, with around 86% as singletons. Germline CDR1 reads SQVTM; CDR2 reads ANQGSEA. J lost 3 bases, V lost 7 bases, and 10 bases had no gene match. The CDR3 is 14 residues long. The source is a human donor with non-small cell lung cancer that progressed on radiotherapy plus ipilimumab. The sequencing used peripheral blood, collected from a patient treated with radiotherapy plus ipilimumab. V is TRBV29-1 and J is TRBJ2-7; the match to TRBD1 covers 9 bases. The CDR3 nucleotides are TGCAGCGCCGCCGGGACAGGGTTGGGCTACGAGCAGTACTTC. It specifies CSAAGTGLGYEQYF.